These 7 T cell receptor beta chains share one sample of origin, sequenced in a study of T cells in Graves' hyperthyroidism and ophthalmopathy. Amplified TCR beta CDR3 regions came from RNA transcripts. A first-round RT-PCR of the TCR CDR3 used the HTBI primer set. TCRdb reanalysed the multiplex PCR reads using MiXCR and keeps one entry per CDR3 protein. The sample has about 410,000 distinct CDR3 sequences; about 14% are singletons. Sequenced: blood. The receptors come from a woman aged 30 to 39 with Graves' ophthalmopathy.

This clonotype occurred many times. This rearrangement joins TRBV9 to TRBJ2-3; 15 nucleotides agree with TRBD2. Germline V lookup: CDR1 SGDLS, CDR2 YYNGEE. The CDR3 is made up of 20 amino acids. Germline trimming cut 3 bases from V and 0 bases from J; bases unmatched to any gene: 11. CDR3 in DNA: TGTGCCAGCAGCGCTCGATCGGGACTAGCGGGGGGATCTAGCACAGATACGCAGTATTTT. Translating it yields CASSARSGLAGGSSTDTQYF.

The table lists this clonotype with many counts. V and J are TRBV12-5 and TRBJ2-3, with 7 bases fitting TRBD1. Trimming at V came to 6 bases and at J to 2 bases, leaving 8 bases not matched to a gene. CDR3 size: 15 residues. Germline loops: CDR1 LGHNT, CDR2 FRNRAP. The CDR3 region is CASGSPGQFTDTQYF. For the CDR3, the DNA is TGTGCTAGTGGGTCTCCGGGACAGTTCACAGATACGCAGTATTTT. Together with reference TRBV12-5 and TRBJ2-3, the CDR3 gives the full variable domain: DARVTQTPRHKVTEMGQEVTMRCQPILGHNTVFWYRQTMMQGLELLAYFRNRAPLDDSGMPKDRFSAEMPDATLATLKIQPSEPRDSAVYFCASGSPGQFTDTQYFGPGTRLTVL.

About this clonotype: Since a much larger clone is just one base distant, this may be a read error. The chain recombines TRBV13 with TRBJ2-7; D may correspond to TRBD1 or TRBD2 (5 bases each). The CDR3 has 14 residues. Germline CDR1 reads PRHDT; CDR2 reads FYEKMQ (reference sequence). In DNA form, the CDR3 reads TGTGCCGGCAGCTCCGGGGACCGTGTTCTGGAGCAGTACTTC. Its protein is CAGSSGDRVLEQYF.

This clonotype was observed many times. The rearrangement uses TRBV5-4 and TRBJ2-3, with a weak D call TRBD2 (6 bases). Germline V gives CDR1 SGHNT, CDR2 YYREEE (reference sequence). The CDR3 runs to 16 residues. V was trimmed by 3 bases and J by 5 bases, leaving 19 bases between them. The CDR3 nucleotides are TGTGCCAGCAGCTGGACGGGACTCCCAAGCGGAGATACGCAGTATTTT. Amino acids: CASSWTGLPSGDTQYF. Looking up the rest from reference TRBV5-4 and TRBJ2-3 gives the full variable domain: ETGVTQSPTHLIKTRGQQVTLRCSSQSGHNTVSWYQQALGQGPQFIFQYYREEENGRGNFPPRFSGLQFPNYSSELNVNALELDDSALYLCASSWTGLPSGDTQYFGPGTRLTVL.

This clonotype showed up many times. This chain uses TRBV11-3 with TRBJ2-5, with a weak D call TRBD2 (5 bases). Germline V gives CDR1 SGHNT, CDR2 YENEEA. The CDR3 loop spans 13 amino acids. Trimming shortened V by 8 bases and J by 2 bases, and 12 bases separated the two germline ends. CDR3 DNA: TGTGCCAGCTCACCAGGCGGGCAAGAGACCCAGTACTTC. Amino acid sequence: CASSPGGQETQYF.

This clonotype came up many times. This chain connects TRBV5-1 to TRBJ2-1; D gene ambiguous. V dropped 0 bases and J dropped 9 bases, with 7 bases sitting between them. Germline CDR1 and CDR2: SGHRS and YFSETQ. The CDR3 contains 12 residues. The DNA for the CDR3 is TGCGCCAGCAGCTTGGGGAAAAGTGAGCAGTTCTTC. Protein sequence: CASSLGKSEQFF.

Ten or more counts support this clonotype. The chain uses TRBV10-3 and TRBJ2-1; D perhaps matches TRBD2 (5 bases). V was pared by 3 bases and J by 3 bases, with 9 bases between. Germline V lookup: CDR1 ENHRY, CDR2 SYGVKD. CDR3 length: 14 amino acids. CDR3 residues: CAISDAGSYNEQFF. The CDR3 coding sequence is TGTGCCATCAGTGATGCGGGCAGCTACAATGAGCAGTTCTTC.